These 25 T cell receptor beta chains were sequenced from one sample in a study of CD8+CD57+ T cells in acquired aplastic anemia. Genomic DNA was employed as the template in profiling TCR beta VDJ and CDR3. TCRdb itself ran the reads through MiXCR, one entry per CDR3 protein. Here the sample spans some 150,000 distinct CDR3 sequences, 47% being singletons. The sequenced patients had an expansion of CD8+CD57+ cells seen by flow cytometry. The sample consisted of sorted CD4+, CD8+, or CD8+CD57+ T cells (not recorded which) from PBMCs. These receptors originate from a human donor with aplastic anemia.

The chain links TRBV7-9 to TRBJ1-6; D is undetermined. CDR3 length equals 12 residues. Deletions cut 5 bases from V and 2 bases from J, with 1 base between. Germline V gene lookup returns CDR1 SEHNR and CDR2 FQNEAQ (reference sequence). The CDR3 protein is CASSTYNSPLHF. DNA of the CDR3: TGTGCCAGCAGCACCTATAATTCACCCCTCCACTTT.

This clonotype appeared a few times. The gene calls are TRBV12-3 or TRBV12-4 and TRBJ1-5; TRBD1 agrees at 7 bases. The CDR3 totals 13 residues. Trimming removed 6 bases from V and 4 bases from J; junction bases left unmatched: 3. The CDR3 DNA follows: TGTGCCAGCAGCGCAGGGGGTAATCAGCCCCAGCATTTT. This gives the protein CASSAGGNQPQHF.

The chain uses TRBV10-3 and TRBJ1-1; D gene unclear. V lost 2 bases to trimming and J lost 1 base, with 11 bases between them. Per the germline V gene, CDR1 is ENHRY and CDR2 is SYGVKD. This CDR3 has 15 amino acids. The CDR3, as DNA: TGTGCCATCAGTGAGCCCGGACGGAGGAACACTGAAGCTTTCTTT. Translated: CAISEPGRRNTEAFF.

The chain carries TRBV6-5 and TRBJ1-1; D is possibly TRBD1 (6 bases). Trimming stripped 2 bases from V and 2 bases from J, with 18 bases between. The germline gives CDR1 MNHEY, CDR2 SVGAGI. This CDR3 is 17 amino acids long. The CDR3 bases are TGTGCCAGCAGTTACGTTCGGGGTTTAGGGGGTAACACTGAAGCTTTCTTT. Translation gives CASSYVRGLGGNTEAFF.

As to this clonotype: This may arise from a read error, as a much more abundant clone is one base away. The chain carries TRBV6-1 and TRBJ2-7, with D tentatively TRBD1 (6 bases). CDR3 length: 12 residues. Germline V gene data show CDR1 as MNHNS and CDR2 as SASEGT. The CDR3, as DNA: TGTGCCAGAACAGGGAAGGAGTACGGGCAGTACTTC. It yields the protein CARTGKEYGQYF.

The chain couples TRBV10-3 to TRBJ2-7; no clear D gene. Germline lookup yields CDR1 ENHRY and CDR2 SYGVKD. The CDR3 is 15 amino acids. V was trimmed by 3 bases and J by 0 bases, leaving 12 bases between them. CDR3 residues: CAISEELLSSYEQYF. As DNA, the CDR3 is TGTGCCATCAGTGAAGAACTCCTGAGCTCCTACGAGCAGTACTTC.

The chain joins TRBV10-3 to TRBJ1-3; TRBD1 aligns across 9 bases. V trimming: 6 bases; J trimming: 3 bases; junction bases outside the gene matches: 9. Germline CDR1 and CDR2: ENHRY and SYGVKD. The CDR3 extends over 16 amino acids. The CDR3 sequence is CAIRTWTGVGGNTIYF. The CDR3 nucleotides are TGTGCCATCAGGACTTGGACAGGGGTAGGTGGAAACACCATATATTTT.

As DNA, the CDR3 is TGCGCCAGCAGCGTGGGGGCCGCATGGGAGACCCAGTACTTC. As protein: CASSVGAAWETQYF. The chain recombines TRBV5-1 with TRBJ2-5; possible D gene TRBD1, 6 bases. CDR1 and CDR2 from the germline V gene are SGHRS and YFSETQ. V was pared by 4 bases and J by 5 bases, with 15 bases between. The CDR3 loop spans 14 amino acids.

This clonotype was counted ten times or more. V gene TRBV7-9 combines with J gene TRBJ1-1; 7 nucleotides align to TRBD1. V lost 6 bases to trimming and J lost 0 bases; unmatched junction nucleotides: 10. CDR3 size: 16 residues. CDR1 is SEHNR and CDR2 is FQNEAQ in the germline V gene (reference sequence). CDR3 DNA: TGTGCCAGCAGAAGGACAGGACTTGTAATGAACACTGAAGCTTTCTTT. Translation: CASRRTGLVMNTEAFF.

The rearrangement joins TRBV5-5 to TRBJ1-2; 7 bases match TRBD1. V was pared by 1 base and J by 7 bases, with 7 bases of the junction left unmatched. The CDR3 length is 14 residues. CDR1 is SGHKS, CDR2 YYEKEE, per germline (reference sequence). CDR3 sequence: CASSLRLQGGGYTF. CDR3 in DNA: TGTGCCAGCAGCTTGCGGTTGCAGGGGGGTGGCTACACCTTC.

Comments on this clonotype: Relative to the germline gene, one junction end is altered; a read error may explain this. This rearrangement joins TRBV5-4 to TRBJ1-1; D is undetermined. The CDR3 is made up of 15 amino acids. Per the germline V gene, CDR1 is SGHNT and CDR2 is YYREEE (reference sequence). In nucleotides, the CDR3 is TGTGCCAGCAGCTTGCGGGCGGTCATGAACACTAAAGCTTTCTTT. Its protein product is CASSLRAVMNTKAFF.

This clonotype was recorded at least ten times. The rearrangement links TRBV11-2 to TRBJ2-1; TRBD1 matches at 8 bases. The trim removed 5 bases at V and 6 bases at J, leaving 6 bases unmatched. Germline assignment: CDR1 SGHAT and CDR2 FQNNGV. This CDR3 is built from 14 residues. The CDR3 region is CASSVGGQVNEQFF. The CDR3 DNA is TGTGCCAGCAGCGTGGGGGGACAGGTCAATGAGCAGTTCTTC.

This clonotype was recorded many times. V usage is TRBV7-2 and J usage is TRBJ1-2, with 7 bases lining up with TRBD1. Germline loops: CDR1 SGHTA, CDR2 FQGNSA. V lost 5 bases and J lost 0; bases outside the gene matches: 6. The CDR3 spans 15 residues. The CDR3 protein is CASSVGTEPNYGYTF. The CDR3 DNA reads as TGTGCCAGCAGCGTGGGGACAGAGCCTAACTATGGCTACACCTTC.

On this clonotype: Given a much more abundant clone one base away, this may be a read error. In this CDR3 the conserved last residue, phenylalanine or tryptophan, is missing, so a read error is likely. The chain's CDR3 is CASSSGLAGTDTQYS. CDR3 DNA sequence: TGTGCCAGCAGCTCCGGACTAGCGGGGACAGATACGCAGTATTCT. V gene TRBV5-6 combines with J gene TRBJ2-3; TRBD2 agrees at 12 bases. CDR3 length equals 15 residues. CDR1 is SGHDT, CDR2 YYEEEE, per germline. V trimming: 3 bases; J trimming: 3 bases; junction bases outside the gene matches: 2.

Ten or more counts support this clonotype. The chain recombines TRBV6-5 with TRBJ2-7; no firm D call. V was clipped by 1 base and J by 2 bases, with 9 bases between them. Germline V lookup: CDR1 MNHEY, CDR2 SVGAGI. The CDR3 spans 14 residues. CDR3 bases: TGTGCCAGCAGTTACTTGGACGAGCCCTACGAGCAGTACTTC. Protein: CASSYLDEPYEQYF.

This clonotype has a count of ten or more. V usage is TRBV7-2 and J usage is TRBJ2-1; 7 bases fit TRBD2. V lost 5 bases, J lost 3 bases, and 4 bases stayed unmatched. The CDR3 spans 14 residues. CDR1 and CDR2 from the germline V gene are SGHTA and FQGNSA. CDR3 region: CASSLSSGYNEQFF. CDR3 nucleotide sequence: TGTGCCAGCAGCCTGTCTAGCGGCTACAATGAGCAGTTCTTC.

Only a few counts were recorded for this clonotype. The rearrangement joins TRBV9 to TRBJ2-5; 14 bases fit TRBD2. V shed 3 bases and J 8 bases; nucleotides not matched to a gene: 6. This CDR3 is 15 amino acids long. Germline V gene sequence: CDR1 SGDLS, CDR2 YYNGEE. CDR3 in amino acids: CASSATSGGVQTQYF. CDR3 nucleotide sequence: TGTGCCAGCAGCGCGACTAGCGGGGGGGTCCAAACCCAGTACTTC.

Many counts were recorded for this clonotype. The gene calls are TRBV29-1 and TRBJ2-7; D might be TRBD2 (6 bases). Looked up from germline, CDR1 is SQVTM and CDR2 is ANQGSEA. The CDR3 totals 13 residues. The V end was cut by 6 bases, the J end by 3 bases, with 15 bases between. The CDR3 nucleotides read TGCAGCGTCGGGGGAGGACGGATCTACGAGCAGTACTTC. Protein sequence: CSVGGGRIYEQYF.

This clonotype was seen ten or more times. The gene calls are TRBV4-1 and TRBJ1-3; D is unresolved. The CDR3 runs to 19 residues. Per the germline V gene, CDR1 is MGHRA and CDR2 is YSYEKL. The V and J ends lost 0 bases and 0 bases respectively, with 18 bases between them. As DNA, the CDR3 is TGCGCCAGCAGCCAAGAGATGGCAGGACGAACGGGCTCTGGAAACACCATATATTTT. This codes for CASSQEMAGRTGSGNTIYF.

This clonotype was found many times. The CDR3 nucleotides read TGTGCCAGCAGTGAATTTCCGGGGGCCAACGTCCTGACTTTC. As protein: CASSEFPGANVLTF. V usage is TRBV6-1 and J usage is TRBJ2-6, with D unresolved. Per germline, CDR1 MNHNS and CDR2 SASEGT. The CDR3 consists of 14 residues. Trimming pared 2 bases from V and 4 bases from J, leaving 6 bases between.

The chain couples TRBV10-3 to TRBJ1-1; D not resolved. There are 16 residues in the CDR3. The V gene lost 2 bases and the J gene lost 0 bases, with 13 bases spanning the gap. Germline values: CDR1 ENHRY, CDR2 SYGVKD. The CDR3 region is CAISELQSGLNTEAFF. Written as DNA, the CDR3 is TGTGCCATCAGTGAGCTCCAGTCCGGTCTGAACACTGAAGCTTTCTTT.

About this clonotype itself: A much larger clone differs by one base, so this may be a read error. The J gene is TRBJ1-2, the V gene TRBV6-5, with no clear D. The CDR3 runs to 17 residues. Germline loops: CDR1 MNHEY, CDR2 SVGAGI. The V and J ends lost 3 bases and 0 bases respectively, with 17 bases between them. CDR3 in amino acids: CASSYVQWVVANYGYTF. The CDR3 bases are TGTGCCAGCAGTTATGTGCAGTGGGTGGTTGCTAACTATGGCTACACCTTC.

The chain links TRBV24-1 to TRBJ1-2; 9 nucleotides align to TRBD1. The length of the CDR3 is 15 residues. V shed 2 bases, J shed 8 bases, and the junction held 8 bases outside the gene matches. CDR1 and CDR2 from the germline V gene are KGHDR and SFDVKD. The CDR3: CATSDSTGGVEGYTF. The CDR3 DNA reads TGTGCCACCAGTGATTCGACAGGGGGAGTGGAGGGCTACACCTTC.

The chain couples TRBV20-1 to TRBJ2-3; D remains unclear. V was cut by 0 bases and J by 14 bases, with 15 bases left in between. The germline V gene encodes CDR1 DFQATT and CDR2 SNEGSKA (reference sequence). CDR3 size: 12 residues. The CDR3 here is CSARDRIQDLYF. For the CDR3, the DNA is TGCAGTGCTAGAGATCGGATTCAAGATTTGTATTTT.

This rearrangement joins TRBV5-1 to TRBJ2-5; 9 positions agree with TRBD2. Germline V lookup: CDR1 SGHRS, CDR2 YFSETQ. V dropped 5 bases and J dropped 2; count of bases not matched to a gene: 7. The CDR3 runs 15 residues. CDR3 in amino acids: CASSPGTSTQETQYF. DNA of the CDR3: TGCGCCAGCAGTCCCGGGACTAGCACGCAAGAGACCCAGTACTTC.